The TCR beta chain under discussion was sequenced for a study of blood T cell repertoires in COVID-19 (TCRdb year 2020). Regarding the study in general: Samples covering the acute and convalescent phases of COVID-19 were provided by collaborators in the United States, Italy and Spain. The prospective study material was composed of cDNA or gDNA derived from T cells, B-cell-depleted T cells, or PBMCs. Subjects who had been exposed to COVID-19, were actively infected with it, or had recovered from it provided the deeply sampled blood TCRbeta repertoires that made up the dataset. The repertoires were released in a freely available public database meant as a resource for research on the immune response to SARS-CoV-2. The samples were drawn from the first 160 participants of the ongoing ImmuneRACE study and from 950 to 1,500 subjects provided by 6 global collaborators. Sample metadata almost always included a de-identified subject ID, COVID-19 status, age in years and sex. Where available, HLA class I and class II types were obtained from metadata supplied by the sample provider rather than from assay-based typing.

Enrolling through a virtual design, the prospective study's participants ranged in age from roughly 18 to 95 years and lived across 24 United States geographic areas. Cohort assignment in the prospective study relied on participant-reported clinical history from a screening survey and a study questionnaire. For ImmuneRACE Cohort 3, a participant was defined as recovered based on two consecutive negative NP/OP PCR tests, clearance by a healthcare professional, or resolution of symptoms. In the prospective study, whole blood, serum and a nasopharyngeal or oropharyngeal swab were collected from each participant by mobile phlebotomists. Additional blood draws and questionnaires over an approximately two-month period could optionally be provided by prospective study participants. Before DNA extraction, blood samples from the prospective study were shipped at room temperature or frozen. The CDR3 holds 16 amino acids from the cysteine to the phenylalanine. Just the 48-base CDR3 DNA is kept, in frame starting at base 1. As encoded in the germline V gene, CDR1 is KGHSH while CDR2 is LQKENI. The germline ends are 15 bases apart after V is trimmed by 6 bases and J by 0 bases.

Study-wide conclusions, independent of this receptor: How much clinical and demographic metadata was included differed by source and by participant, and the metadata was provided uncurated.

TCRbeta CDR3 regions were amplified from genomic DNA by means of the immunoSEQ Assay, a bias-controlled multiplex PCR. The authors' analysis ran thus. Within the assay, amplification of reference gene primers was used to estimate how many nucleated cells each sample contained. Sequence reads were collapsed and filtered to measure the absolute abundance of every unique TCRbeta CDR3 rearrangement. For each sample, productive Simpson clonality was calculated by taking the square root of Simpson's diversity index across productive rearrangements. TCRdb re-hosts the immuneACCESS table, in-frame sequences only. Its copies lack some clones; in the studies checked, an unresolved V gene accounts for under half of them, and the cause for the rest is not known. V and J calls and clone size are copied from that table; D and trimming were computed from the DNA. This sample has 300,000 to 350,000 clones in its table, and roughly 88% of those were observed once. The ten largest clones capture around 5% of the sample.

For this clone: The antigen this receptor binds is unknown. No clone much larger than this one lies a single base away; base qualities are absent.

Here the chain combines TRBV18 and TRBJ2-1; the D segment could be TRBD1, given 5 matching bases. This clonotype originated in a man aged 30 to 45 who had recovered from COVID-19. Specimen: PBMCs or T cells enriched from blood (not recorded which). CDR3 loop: CASSPTDKSSYNEQFF. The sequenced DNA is TGTGCCAGCTCCCCCACGGACAAGAGCTCCTACAATGAGCAGTTCTTC.